The clone carrying this TCR beta chain has a handful of counts. Antigen: not known. The same CDR3 also results from other DNA sequences found in this sample. Expressed TCRB transcripts were sequenced because the entire RNA isolate underwent reverse transcription. Measured with immunoSEQ multiplex PCR; TCRdb has only the in-frame clones, and not every one. The table records 600,000 to 700,000 clones, 13% of them present only once. This specimen comes from a study of beta chain features in type 1 diabetes. Germline CDR1 and CDR2: MNHEY and SVGAGI. This CDR3 has 15 amino acids. The junction had 1 base not matched to a gene; V was cut back by 2 bases and J by 0 bases. General study findings and limits: There was a possibility that cDNA sequencing over-represented cells with high TCR expression. People with Type 1 diabetes carried modestly yet significantly shorter TCRB CDR3s in all four CD4+ subsets.

The sample was naive CD4+ T cells from blood. The TCR comes from a man aged 18-30 years with type 1 diabetes. The chain has TRBV6-5 and TRBJ2-3; 8 positions match TRBD2. CDR3 nucleotide sequence: TGTGCCAGCAGTTACCGCGGGGGGAGCACAGATACGCAGTATTTT. Translating gives CASSYRGGSTDTQYF.